The 16 T cell receptor beta chains given below trace back to one sample, sequenced in a study of cytomegalovirus exposure and HLA in healthy donors. The study ran its PCR with 60 Vbeta and 13 Jbeta primers. Produced via immunoSEQ multiplex PCR; TCRdb's table is partial and in-frame only. The sample holds 100,000 to 150,000 clones, 74% seen once. What was sequenced was PBMCs. The receptors originated from a woman between 45 and 60 years old in good health and CMV-seropositive.

V and J are TRBV6-1 and TRBJ2-7; D might be TRBD1 (5 bases). The CDR3 runs to 14 residues. The V end was cut by 4 bases, the J end by 1 base, with 11 bases between. Germline V CDR1 and CDR2: MNHNS, SASEGT. For the CDR3, the DNA is TGTGCCAGCAGTGTAAGGGCAGGGTCCTACGAGCAGTACTTC. Its protein product is CASSVRAGSYEQYF.

CDR3 in amino acids: CASSPTRHSEQYF. CDR3 nucleotide sequence: TGTGCCAGCAGCCCAACCCGACACAGCGAGCAGTACTTC. V is TRBV27 and J is TRBJ2-7; unclear D gene. The V end was cut by 6 bases, the J end by 6 bases, with 15 bases between. The CDR3 sequence is 13 residues long. Germline loops: CDR1 MNHEY, CDR2 SMNVEV (reference sequence).

V gene TRBV25-1 combines with J gene TRBJ1-6, with D unclear. The CDR3 is 15 amino acids. The V end was cut by 3 bases, the J end by 8 bases, with 14 bases between. Germline V CDR1 and CDR2: MGHDK, SYGVNS. The DNA for the CDR3 is TGTGCCAGCAGTGAGGCGAGGAGACTCTATTCACCCCTCCACTTT. The encoded protein is CASSEARRLYSPLHF.

This rearrangement joins TRBV7-9 to TRBJ2-6; D gene uncertain. The CDR3 consists of 14 residues. Trimming took off 5 bases at V and 0 bases at J, with 5 bases between the two ends. Germline loops: CDR1 SEHNR, CDR2 FQNEAQ (reference sequence). CDR3 DNA sequence: TGTGCCAGCAGCCCTAGCTCTGGGGCCAACGTCCTGACTTTC. Its translation is CASSPSSGANVLTF.

This clone has only a few counts. This rearrangement joins TRBV25-1 to TRBJ2-5, with 7 nucleotides matching TRBD2. The CDR3 is 15 residues long. CDR1 is MGHDK, CDR2 SYGVNS, per germline. V shed 3 bases, J shed 7 bases, and the junction held 11 bases outside the gene matches. The CDR3 DNA reads as TGTGCCAGCAGTGATTGGGGAGGGTTCACGTTGACCCAGTACTTC. Its protein product is CASSDWGGFTLTQYF.

This clone was detected only a few times. The gene calls are TRBV19 and TRBJ1-1; unclear D gene. Per germline, CDR1 LNHDA and CDR2 SQIVND (reference sequence). Trimming left V 1 base short and J 5 bases short, with 8 bases between. This CDR3 region has 13 residues. The CDR3 reads CASSIGPGTEAFF. The CDR3, as DNA: TGTGCCAGTAGTATAGGACCGGGAACTGAAGCTTTCTTT. Full variable domain (outside the CDR3, taken from reference TRBV19 and TRBJ1-1): DGGITQSPKYLFRKEGQNVTLSCEQNLNHDAMYWYRQDPGQGLRLIYYSQIVNDFQKGDIAEGYSVSREKKESFPLTVTSAQKNPTAFYLCASSIGPGTEAFFGQGTRLTVV.

The genes are TRBV19 and TRBJ1-4; D remains unclear. Germline-derived CDR1 and CDR2 are LNHDA and SQIVND (reference sequence). The CDR3 spans 12 residues. V was pared by 7 bases and J by 13 bases, with 16 bases between. CDR3 loop: CASNSGLTGLFF. The DNA for the CDR3 is TGTGCCAGTAATTCGGGGTTGACGGGACTGTTTTTT.

This clone was found a few times. The rearrangement joins TRBV2 to TRBJ2-1; D call uncertain. This CDR3 is built from 14 residues. From germline, CDR1 is SNHLY and CDR2 FYNNEI. Trimming took 7 bases from V and 0 from J, leaving 10 bases between them. The CDR3 is CASNSLSSYNEQFF. The DNA for the CDR3 is TGTGCCAGCAATAGCCTAAGCTCCTACAATGAGCAGTTCTTC.

V is TRBV11-2 and J is TRBJ2-3; TRBD1 aligns across 11 bases. This CDR3 is 16 amino acids long. With 5 bases clipped from V and 3 bases from J, the junction kept 7 bases outside the gene matches. Germline-derived CDR1 and CDR2 are SGHAT and FQNNGV. CDR3 residues: CASSPSRDRGTDTQYF. Written as DNA, the CDR3 is TGTGCCAGCAGCCCCTCCCGGGACAGGGGGACAGATACGCAGTATTTT.

The rearrangement joins TRBV5-1 to TRBJ1-4; 7 bases agree with TRBD1. Germline V gene data show CDR1 as SGHRS and CDR2 as YFSETQ. This CDR3 comprises 16 residues. Trimming removed 0 bases from V and 0 bases from J; junction bases left unmatched: 2. The CDR3 is CASSLAQGATNEKLFF. DNA of the CDR3: TGCGCCAGCAGCTTGGCTCAGGGGGCAACTAATGAAAAACTGTTTTTT.

This clone was counted only a few times. This chain uses TRBV21-1 with TRBJ2-1; the DNA was not compared with TRBD1, the D call given in the table. TRBV21-1 corresponds to a pseudogene. This CDR3 has 14 amino acids. CDR3 loop: CASPPGQVGNEQFF. CDR3 bases: TGTGCCAGCCCCCCGGGACAGGTGGGGAATGAGCAGTTCTTC.

V usage is TRBV6-6 and J usage is TRBJ2-5; no firm D call. Deletions cut 7 bases from V and 2 bases from J, with 5 bases between. CDR1 and CDR2 (germline): MNHNY, SVGAGI (reference sequence). The CDR3 runs 11 residues. CDR3: CASNRQETQYF. The CDR3 DNA follows: TGTGCCAGCAACAGACAAGAGACCCAGTACTTC.

This clone is labeled as medium-sized. This chain joins TRBV5-5 and TRBJ1-6, with D possibly TRBD1 on 6 matching bases. This CDR3 has 14 amino acids. V was pared by 0 bases and J by 10 bases, with 11 bases between. Germline V gives CDR1 SGHKS, CDR2 YYEKEE (reference sequence). The CDR3 DNA follows: TGTGCCAGCAGCTTGGTGCCCGGGACATCACCCCTCCACTTT. Protein sequence: CASSLVPGTSPLHF.

The chain carries TRBV7-2 and TRBJ1-1; possible D gene TRBD1, 6 bases. CDR3 length equals 13 residues. Deletions cut 4 bases from V and 5 bases from J, with 11 bases between. The germline V gene encodes CDR1 SGHTA and CDR2 FQGNSA. The CDR3 reads CASSSTGQTEAFF. DNA for the CDR3: TGTGCCAGCAGCTCGACCGGACAGACTGAAGCTTTCTTT.

This clone was counted a few times. The chain carries TRBV4-1 and TRBJ2-1; TRBD2 matches 12 bases. V dropped 8 bases and J dropped 10; count of bases not matched to a gene: 6. The CDR3 loop spans 13 amino acids. Germline CDR1 is MGHRA and CDR2 is YSYEKL. The CDR3 bases are TGCGCCAGCCTGGCTAGCGGGGGGGCGGAGCAGTTCTTC. Encoded protein: CASLASGGAEQFF.

The chain couples TRBV11-3 to TRBJ1-3, with D possibly matching TRBD1 (5 bases). Germline V lookup: CDR1 SGHNT, CDR2 YENEEA. The V end lost 6 bases, the J end lost 0 bases, and 18 bases lay between the germline ends. The CDR3 is 17 residues long. CDR3 sequence reads: CASRLLQERYSGNTIYF. CDR3 nucleotide sequence: TGTGCCAGCAGACTACTACAGGAACGATACTCTGGAAACACCATATATTTT.